This T cell receptor (beta chain) originates from a study of response to subunit inactivated influenza vaccine. V was shortened by 1 base and J by 6 bases, with 10 bases between the two germline ends. The CDR3 contains 14 residues. The germline V gene encodes CDR1 SGHTA and CDR2 FQGNSA. Each CDR3 protein gets one entry after TCRdb re-called the RT-PCR reads with MiXCR. The sample comprises roughly 570,000 distinct CDR3 sequences, approximately 14% of which are singletons, and more than 9.5% rests with the top ten. The rearrangement uses TRBV7-2 and TRBJ1-5, with D unclear. This material consisted of PBMCs from blood, taken 11 to 12 days after vaccination. The sequence was collected from a man aged 45-65 years who received an inactivated influenza vaccine. The CDR3: CASSLVLRSQPQHF. The CDR3 DNA sequence: TGTGCCAGCAGCTTAGTCCTCAGGAGTCAGCCCCAGCATTTT.